This T cell receptor (beta chain) emerged from a study of beta chain features in type 1 diabetes. Every bit of the isolated RNA underwent reverse transcription, so sequencing read expressed TCRB transcripts. Sequencing used immunoSEQ multiplex PCR; TCRdb keeps in-frame clones, though not all of them. Of about 150,000 clones listed, around 8% are singletons. Only a few counts were recorded for this clone. Germline-derived CDR1 and CDR2 are SGHRS and YFSETQ. There are 15 residues in the CDR3. V trimming: 0 bases; J trimming: 5 bases; junction bases outside the gene matches: 4. The clonotype comes from a man younger than 35 in good health. V and J are TRBV5-1 and TRBJ2-5; 10 bases line up with TRBD1. The sample taken for sequencing was central memory CD4+ T cells from blood. The CDR3 loop is CASSLGQGAVETQYF. CDR3 sequence (DNA): TGCGCCAGCAGCTTGGGACAGGGGGCGGTTGAGACCCAGTACTTC.